A selection of T cell receptor beta chains follows, all from one sample in a study of STAT5B mutations in CD4+ large granular lymphocyte leukemia. TCRdb keeps only in-frame clones here, not all; method: immunoSEQ multiplex PCR. Of more than 30,000 clones detected, 78% appear once; the ten largest clones hold over 2.5%. The sequenced sample was CD4+ T cells from blood buffy coats. These receptors all come from a human donor in good health. Both conserved end residues are part of each CDR3. A D gene is named only where the DNA matches it firmly. For some rows the clone size is stated as once, few or many, or as a class when expanded; others skip it.

v_call: TRBV6-1
j_call: TRBJ2-1
clone_size: -
d_call: -
cdr3_nt: TGTGCCAGCAGTGAATGGGGACGGAGCTCCTACAATGAGCAGTTCTTC
cdr3_aa: CASSEWGRSSYNEQFF

v_call: TRBV11-1
j_call: TRBJ1-2
clone_size: -
d_call: -
cdr3_nt: TGTGCCAGCAGCCCCGGAACAAATTACTATGGCTACACCTTC
cdr3_aa: CASSPGTNYYGYTF

v_call: TRBV6-1
j_call: TRBJ1-4
clone_size: -
d_call: -
cdr3_nt: TGTGCCAGCAGTGATCGGACAACTAATGAAAAACTGTTTTTT
cdr3_aa: CASSDRTTNEKLFF

v_call: TRBV27
j_call: TRBJ2-7
clone_size: -
d_call: TRBD1
cdr3_nt: TGTGCCAGCAGACATGGGCAATCGACAGGGCAGGGCGAGCAGTACTTC
cdr3_aa: CASRHGQSTGQGEQYF

v_call: TRBV19
j_call: TRBJ1-5
clone_size: few
d_call: TRBD1
cdr3_nt: TGTGCCAGTAACGCCGGGACAGTTTTCGATCAGCCCCAGCATTTT
cdr3_aa: CASNAGTVFDQPQHF

v_call: TRBV7-8
j_call: TRBJ2-6
clone_size: -
d_call: -
cdr3_nt: TGTGCCAGCAGCTTAGCTAGGACAGATCTCTCTGGGGCCAACGTCCTGACTTTC
cdr3_aa: CASSLARTDLSGANVLTF

v_call: TRBV19
j_call: TRBJ2-2
clone_size: -
d_call: -
cdr3_nt: TGTGCCAGCCATATTCCGAACACCGGGGAGCTGTTTTTT
cdr3_aa: CASHIPNTGELFF

v_call: TRBV7-9
j_call: TRBJ1-5
clone_size: few
d_call: -
cdr3_nt: TGTGCCAGCAGCTACCAGGGCGGTAGCAATCAGCCCCAGCATTTT
cdr3_aa: CASSYQGGSNQPQHF

v_call: TRBV6-5
j_call: TRBJ2-6
clone_size: once
d_call: -
cdr3_nt: TGTGCCAGCAGTTACCTGACAGTCTCTGGGGCCAACGTCCTGACTTTC
cdr3_aa: CASSYLTVSGANVLTF

v_call: TRBV19
j_call: TRBJ1-1
clone_size: -
d_call: TRBD1
cdr3_nt: TGTGCCAGTAGTGAATACAGGGGAGAAACTGAAGCTTTCTTT
cdr3_aa: CASSEYRGETEAFF